Following are 15 T cell receptor beta chains from one sample sequenced in a study of tumor-infiltrating lymphocytes in oesophageal squamous cell carcinoma. TCRdb reprocessed the PCR reads via MiXCR and lists one record per CDR3 protein. This sample has more than 10,000 distinct CDR3 sequences, with more than 50% found just once. The material sequenced was esophageal tumor tissue. The receptors were sampled from a female donor with esophageal squamous cell carcinoma.

CDR3 residues: CASSSGQGGNSPLHF. The CDR3 DNA reads TGTGCCAGCAGCTCCGGACAGGGGGGAAATTCACCCCTCCACTTT. This sequence joins TRBV7-2 and TRBJ1-1; 10 bases are shared with TRBD1. The DNA matches TRBJ1-6 better at its end, which makes the J call doubtful. Per germline, CDR1 SGHTA and CDR2 FQGNSA. This CDR3 is 15 amino acids long.

The gene calls are TRBV7-2 and TRBJ2-7, with 9 nucleotides matching TRBD2. The junction had 9 bases not matched to a gene; V was cut back by 3 bases and J by 9 bases. The CDR3 is 14 residues long. The germline V gene has CDR1 SGHTA and CDR2 FQGNSA. The DNA of the CDR3 is TGTGCCAGCAGCTTCGCTAGCGGGGATATAGGGCAGTACTTC. This encodes CASSFASGDIGQYF.

In this sample, this clonotype turned up a few times. The V gene is TRBV11-3, the J gene TRBJ2-1, with 8 bases fitting TRBD1. Per germline, CDR1 SGHNT and CDR2 YENEEA. This CDR3 has 14 amino acids. V was pared by 5 bases and J by 4 bases, with 4 bases of the junction left unmatched. The CDR3 loop is CASSLRTGYNEQFF. In DNA, the CDR3 is TGTGCCAGCAGCCTCAGGACAGGGTACAATGAGCAGTTCTTC.

In this sample, this clonotype turned up many times. The chain recombines TRBV5-1 with TRBJ1-1, with D tentatively TRBD1 (5 bases). The V end was cut by 5 bases, the J end by 3 bases, with 14 bases between. This CDR3 contains 14 residues. Germline assignment: CDR1 SGHRS and CDR2 YFSETQ. The chain's CDR3 is CASRWGSGDTEAFF. CDR3 nucleotides: TGCGCCAGCAGGTGGGGATCGGGGGACACTGAAGCTTTCTTT.

This chain connects TRBV6-6 to TRBJ2-5; D is perhaps TRBD1 (5 bases). V was trimmed by 5 bases and J by 5 bases, leaving 30 bases between them. The CDR3 extends over 19 amino acids. CDR1 is MNHNY, CDR2 SVGAGI, per germline (reference sequence). The CDR3 loop reads CASSHATRVWGGTWETQYF. The CDR3 bases are TGTGCCAGCAGTCACGCGACCCGAGTATGGGGCGGCACATGGGAGACCCAGTACTTC.

V and J are TRBV7-2 and TRBJ2-3; D uncertain. In germline, CDR1 is SGHTA, CDR2 FQGNSA. This CDR3 contains 14 residues. Trimming cost V 3 bases and J 1 base, with 8 bases left between them. CDR3 nucleotide sequence: TGTGCCAGCAGCTTTGTACTTGGCACAGATACGCAGTATTTT. Its translation: CASSFVLGTDTQYF.

The genes are TRBV6-6 and TRBJ2-1; D is ambiguous. The CDR3 covers 12 residues. Germline V gene lookup returns CDR1 MNHNY and CDR2 SVGAGI (reference sequence). V lost 8 bases and J lost 5, with 10 bases in between. CDR3 nucleotides: TGTGCCAGCGACGCCAGCGACAATGAGCAGTTCTTC. Residues: CASDASDNEQFF.

Concerning this clonotype itself: At one boundary the junction diverges from the germline segment, which might be a read error. The V gene is TRBV11-2, the J gene TRBJ2-6; 9 nucleotides match TRBD1. The germline V gene encodes CDR1 SGHAT and CDR2 FQNNGV. The CDR3 spans 16 residues. The CDR3 is CASSKRTGGVGTEAFF. DNA of the CDR3: TGTGCCAGCAGCAAGCGTACAGGGGGCGTTGGAACTGAAGCTTTCTTC.

The V call is TRBV7-2, the J call TRBJ2-5; 10 bases match TRBD2. J was trimmed by 3 bases and V by 3 bases; bases with no gene match: 4. From germline, CDR1 is SGHTA and CDR2 FQGNSA. The CDR3 length is 15 residues. In DNA form, the CDR3 reads TGTGCCAGCAGCTTGTGGCTAGCGGGAGAAGAGACCCAGTACTTC. It encodes CASSLWLAGEETQYF. Filled out from reference TRBV7-2 and TRBJ2-5, the complete variable domain reads GAGVSQSPSNKVTEKGKDVELRCDPISGHTALYWYRQSLGQGLEFLIYFQGNSAPDKSGLPSDRFSAERTGGSVSTLTIQRTQQEDSAVYLCASSLWLAGEETQYFGPGTRLLVL.

Only one count was recorded for this clonotype. The chain couples TRBV28 to TRBJ2-3, with D possibly being TRBD1 (5 bases). The DNA end is a closer match to TRBJ2-7, so the J assignment may be wrong. Germline assignment: CDR1 MDHEN and CDR2 SYDVKM. The length of the CDR3 is 14 residues. The CDR3 here is CASGQGVFSYEQYF. In nucleotides, the CDR3 is TGTGCCAGCGGACAAGGGGTTTTCAGCTACGAGCAGTACTTC.

The chain employs TRBV24-1 and TRBJ2-1; D may match TRBD1 or TRBD2 (5 bases each). CDR3 length: 16 residues. The V end was cut by 3 bases, the J end by 0 bases, with 11 bases between. The germline gives CDR1 KGHDR, CDR2 SFDVKD. The CDR3 coding sequence is TGTGCCACCAGTGATGCCTCAGGGAGCTCCTACAATGAGCAGTTCTTC. This sequence encodes CATSDASGSSYNEQFF.

This chain connects TRBV28 to TRBJ2-1; TRBD2 agrees at 7 bases. This CDR3 comprises 13 residues. The ends lost 7 bases at V and 7 bases at J; junction bases unmatched: 7. Per the germline V gene, CDR1 is MDHEN and CDR2 is SYDVKM. The CDR3 DNA is TGTGCCAGCAATGGAGCGGGGAATAATGAGCAGTTCTTC. Translated: CASNGAGNNEQFF.

The rearrangement links TRBV12-3 or TRBV12-4 to TRBJ1-5, with D possibly TRBD1 on 5 matching bases. The V end lost 6 bases, the J end lost 5 bases, and 14 bases lay between the germline ends. The CDR3 consists of 14 residues. CDR3 bases: TGTGCCAGCAGCCCAGGGTCCAGAGATCAGCCCCAGCATTTT. This codes for CASSPGSRDQPQHF.

The CDR3 loop reads CASRTGGTLSYEQYF. The CDR3 coding sequence is TGTGCCAGCAGAACAGGCGGGACCCTCTCCTACGAGCAGTACTTC. The gene calls are TRBV7-8 and TRBJ2-5; possible D gene TRBD2, 6 bases. The J call could be wrong; TRBJ2-7 is a better fit for the DNA end. From germline, CDR1 is SGHVS and CDR2 FQNEAQ. The CDR3 sequence is 15 residues long.

V and J are TRBV7-9 and TRBJ2-5; 10 bases are shared with TRBD2. Germline V gives CDR1 SEHNR, CDR2 FQNEAQ (reference sequence). J gave up 8 bases and V 2 bases, and 8 bases lay outside the gene matches. The CDR3 extends over 15 amino acids. CDR3 region: CASSLRAGGPETQYF. CDR3 bases: TGTGCCAGCAGCTTACGAGCGGGAGGGCCGGAAACCCAGTACTTC. The full variable domain, in which reference TRBV7-9 and TRBJ2-5 provide the parts outside the CDR3, is DTGVSQNPRHKITKRGQNVTFRCDPISEHNRLYWYRQTLGQGPEFLTYFQNEAQLEKSRLLSDRFSAERPKGSFSTLEIQRTEQGDSAMYLCASSLRAGGPETQYFGPGTRLLVL.